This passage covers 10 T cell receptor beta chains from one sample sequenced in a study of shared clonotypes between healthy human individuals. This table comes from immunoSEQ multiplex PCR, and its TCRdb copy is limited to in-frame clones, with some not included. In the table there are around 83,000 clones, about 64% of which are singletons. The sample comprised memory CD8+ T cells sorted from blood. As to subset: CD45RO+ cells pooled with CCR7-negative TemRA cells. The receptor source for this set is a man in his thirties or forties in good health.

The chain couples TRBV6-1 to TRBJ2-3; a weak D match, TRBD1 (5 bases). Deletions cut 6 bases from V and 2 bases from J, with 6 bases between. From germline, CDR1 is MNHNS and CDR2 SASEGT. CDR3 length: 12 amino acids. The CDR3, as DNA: TGTGCCAGCAGGACAGACACAGATACGCAGTATTTT. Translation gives CASRTDTDTQYF.

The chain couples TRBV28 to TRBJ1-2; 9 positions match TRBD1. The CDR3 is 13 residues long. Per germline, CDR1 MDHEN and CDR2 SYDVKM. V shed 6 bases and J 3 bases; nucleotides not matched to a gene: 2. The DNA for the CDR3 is TGTGCCAGCAGACAGGGGGCGGACTATGGCTACACCTTC. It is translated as CASRQGADYGYTF.

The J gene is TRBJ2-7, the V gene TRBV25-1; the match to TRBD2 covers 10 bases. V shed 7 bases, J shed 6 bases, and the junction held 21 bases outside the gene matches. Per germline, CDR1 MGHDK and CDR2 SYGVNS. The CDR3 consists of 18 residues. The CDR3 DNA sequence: TGTGCCAGCATACCTTCTAGCGGGAGTTCCCCTGGTGTCAGCGAGCAGTACTTC. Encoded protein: CASIPSSGSSPGVSEQYF.

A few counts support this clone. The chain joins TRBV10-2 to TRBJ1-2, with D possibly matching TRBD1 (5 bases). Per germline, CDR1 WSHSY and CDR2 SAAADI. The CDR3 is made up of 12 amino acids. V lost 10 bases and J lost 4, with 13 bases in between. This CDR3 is CAIRDSSYGYTF. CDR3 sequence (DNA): TGCGCCATCCGAGACAGCTCCTATGGCTACACCTTC.

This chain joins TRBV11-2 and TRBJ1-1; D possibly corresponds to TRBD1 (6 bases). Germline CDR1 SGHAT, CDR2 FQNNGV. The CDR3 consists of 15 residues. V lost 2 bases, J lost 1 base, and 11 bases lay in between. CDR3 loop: CASSLSTGANTEAFF. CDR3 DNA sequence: TGTGCCAGCAGCTTATCGACAGGCGCGAACACTGAAGCTTTCTTT.

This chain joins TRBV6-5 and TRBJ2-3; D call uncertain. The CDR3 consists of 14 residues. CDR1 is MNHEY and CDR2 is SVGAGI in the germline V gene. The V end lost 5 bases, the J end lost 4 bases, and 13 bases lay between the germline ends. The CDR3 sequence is CASSPGSQSDTQYF. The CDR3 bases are TGTGCCAGCAGTCCCGGCTCCCAATCAGATACGCAGTATTTT.

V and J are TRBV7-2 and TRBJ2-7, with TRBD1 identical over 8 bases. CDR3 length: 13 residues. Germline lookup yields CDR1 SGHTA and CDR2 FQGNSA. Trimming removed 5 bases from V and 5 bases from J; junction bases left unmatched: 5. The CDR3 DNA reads TGTGCCAGCAGCAGGGACAGGTTTGACGAGCAGTACTTC. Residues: CASSRDRFDEQYF.

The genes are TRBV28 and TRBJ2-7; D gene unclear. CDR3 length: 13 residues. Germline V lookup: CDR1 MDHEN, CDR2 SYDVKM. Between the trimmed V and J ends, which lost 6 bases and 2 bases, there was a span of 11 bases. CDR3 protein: CASRPASAYEQYF. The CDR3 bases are TGTGCCAGCAGACCCGCCTCGGCCTACGAGCAGTACTTC.

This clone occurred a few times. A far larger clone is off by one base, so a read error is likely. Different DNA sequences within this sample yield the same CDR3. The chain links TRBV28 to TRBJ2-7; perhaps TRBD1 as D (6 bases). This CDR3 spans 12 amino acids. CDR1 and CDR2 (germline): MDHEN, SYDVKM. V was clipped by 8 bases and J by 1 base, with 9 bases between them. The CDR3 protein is CASRDISYEQYF. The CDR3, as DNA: TGTGCCAGCCGGGACATATCCTACGAGCAGTACTTC.

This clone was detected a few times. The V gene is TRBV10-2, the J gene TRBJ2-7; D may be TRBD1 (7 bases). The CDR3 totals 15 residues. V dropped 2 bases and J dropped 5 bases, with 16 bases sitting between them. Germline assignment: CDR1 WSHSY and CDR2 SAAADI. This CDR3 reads CASSEARGVSHEQYF. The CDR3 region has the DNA TGCGCCAGCAGTGAGGCCAGGGGGGTTTCTCACGAGCAGTACTTC.